The 30 T cell receptor beta chains reported below all come from one sample, sequenced in a study of CD4 and CD8 cells across lung adenocarcinoma regions. TCRdb re-derived calls from the PCR reads in MiXCR, one entry per CDR3 protein. The sample has about 25,000 distinct CDR3 sequences, more than 40% seen once. Sequencing was carried out using CD8+ T cells from the center of a lung tumor. The origin of the receptors is a male donor with lung adenocarcinoma. The CD4 and CD8 labels of this study may be unreliable.

This clonotype was seen repeatedly, ten times or more. The chain has TRBV6-1 and TRBJ1-5, with 8 bases lining up with TRBD1. The CDR3 totals 14 residues. Germline V gene lookup returns CDR1 MNHNS and CDR2 SASEGT. Trimming cost V 4 bases and J 2 bases; bases outside gene matches: 1. The CDR3 is CASSAGQGNQPQHF. For the CDR3, the DNA is TGTGCCAGCAGTGCGGGACAGGGCAATCAGCCCCAGCATTTT.

This clonotype was found a few times. The chain combines TRBV6-5 with TRBJ2-7; 7 nucleotides align to TRBD2. V shed 2 bases and J 7 bases; nucleotides not matched to a gene: 8. Per the germline V gene, CDR1 is MNHEY and CDR2 is SVGAGI. This CDR3 has 14 residues. In DNA, the CDR3 is TGTGCCAGCAGTTACCAGGGAGGGGCCGGTGAGCAGTACTTC. It yields the protein CASSYQGGAGEQYF.

Comment on this clonotype: A junction end diverges from the germline sequence, so it may reflect a read error. This chain uses TRBV6-5 with TRBJ2-6; 9 nucleotides agree with TRBD2. The CDR3 loop spans 17 amino acids. From germline, CDR1 is MNHEY and CDR2 SVGAGI. The CDR3 loop is CASSLTSGFSGANVQTF. CDR3 sequence (DNA): TGTGCCAGCAGTTTGACTAGCGGATTCTCTGGGGCCAACGTCCAGACCTTC.

The chain carries TRBV10-1 and TRBJ2-3; no reliable D call. With the DNA end fitting TRBJ2-4 better, the J assignment may be wrong. In germline, CDR1 is WNHNN, CDR2 SYGVQD (reference sequence). CDR3 size: 14 residues. The CDR3 sequence: CASRGIHATDTQYF. The CDR3 nucleotides read TGCGCCAGCAGGGGCATACATGCCACAGATACTCAGTACTTC.

The chain combines TRBV10-2 with TRBJ2-5; 7 bases fit TRBD2. Germline V gives CDR1 WSHSY, CDR2 SAAADI. CDR3 length: 14 residues. CDR3: CAGSGVWAKETQYF. The DNA for the CDR3 is TGCGCGGGCAGCGGGGTGTGGGCCAAAGAGACCCAGTACTTC.

In this sample, this clonotype turned up a few times. This chain connects TRBV30 to TRBJ1-2; 8 bases map to TRBD1. CDR1 GTSNPN and CDR2 SVGIG come from the germline V gene (reference sequence). With 1 base clipped from V and 7 bases from J, the junction kept 5 bases outside the gene matches. The CDR3 extends over 13 amino acids. CDR3 sequence reads: CAWSARGPGGYTF. The CDR3 coding sequence is TGTGCCTGGAGTGCCAGGGGGCCCGGTGGCTACACCTTC. Using reference TRBV30 and TRBJ1-2 for the parts outside the CDR3, the full variable domain is SQTIHQWPATLVQPVGSPLSLECTVEGTSNPNLYWYRQAAGRGLQLLFYSVGIGQISSEVPQNLSASRPQDRQFILSSKKLLLSDSGFYLCAWSARGPGGYTFGSGTRLTVV.

To note about this clonotype: Since a much larger clone is just one base distant, this may be a read error. V gene TRBV14 combines with J gene TRBJ2-7; TRBD1 agrees at 9 bases. This CDR3 is 15 amino acids long. V shed 2 bases and J 2 bases; nucleotides not matched to a gene: 4. From germline, CDR1 is SGHDN and CDR2 FVKESK. The CDR3 is CASSQRGQGAYEQYF. The CDR3 DNA reads as TGTGCCAGCAGCCAAAGGGGACAGGGAGCCTACGAGCAGTACTTC. Full variable domain (remainder filled in from reference TRBV14 and TRBJ2-7): EAGVTQFPSHSVIEKGQTVTLRCDPISGHDNLYWYRRVMGKEIKFLLHFVKESKQDESGMPNNRFLAERTGGTYSTLKVQPAELEDSGVYFCASSQRGQGAYEQYFGPGTRLTVT.

This clonotype is medium-sized. The chain uses TRBV6-5 and TRBJ1-2; TRBD1 is a possible D gene (6 bases). The CDR3 is made up of 14 amino acids. Germline V gene data show CDR1 as MNHEY and CDR2 as SVGAGI. V was shortened by 5 bases and J by 2 bases, with 12 bases between the two germline ends. CDR3 bases: TGTGCCAGCAGTACCTCCACAGGGAACTATGGCTACACCTTC. This translates into CASSTSTGNYGYTF.

This clonotype came up many times. The V gene is TRBV15, the J gene TRBJ2-5; no firm D call. CDR1 and CDR2 from the germline V gene are LNHNV and YYDKDF (reference sequence). The CDR3 runs to 13 residues. The ends were cut back, 1 base at V and 1 base at J, with 4 bases in the middle. The CDR3 region is CATSRVFQETQYF. The CDR3, as DNA: TGTGCCACCAGCAGAGTTTTCCAAGAGACCCAGTACTTC.

The sample holds a few counts of this clonotype. This rearrangement joins TRBV6-5 to TRBJ2-5; 8 positions match TRBD1. V was clipped by 2 bases and J by 5 bases; unmatched bases: 7. The CDR3 has 15 amino acids. CDR1 MNHEY and CDR2 SVGAGI come from the germline V gene. The CDR3, as DNA: TGTGCCAGCAGTTACCAGGGGGCCATAGGGGAGACCCAGTACTTC. Protein sequence: CASSYQGAIGETQYF.

The table lists this clonotype with a few counts. CDR3 DNA: TGTGCCAGCAGAGTGACGGGACAGGGGCATGAGGAGCAGTTCTTC. This gives the protein CASRVTGQGHEEQFF. The V and J genes are TRBV12-3 or TRBV12-4 and TRBJ2-1; 10 bases line up with TRBD1. The CDR3 covers 15 residues. Germline trimming cut 6 bases from V and 10 bases from J; bases unmatched to any gene: 12.

This clonotype was seen at least ten times. This chain connects TRBV6-1 to TRBJ1-1; a weak D match, TRBD1 (5 bases). Germline CDR1 is MNHNS and CDR2 is SASEGT. This CDR3 is built from 14 residues. The germline V and J ends were trimmed by 7 bases and 0 bases, with 12 bases remaining between them. The CDR3 nucleotides are TGTGCCAGCACCCGGTTGGACATGAACACTGAAGCTTTCTTT. The encoded protein is CASTRLDMNTEAFF.

This chain uses TRBV7-6 with TRBJ2-5, with TRBD1 as a possible D gene (6 bases). There are 15 residues in the CDR3. Trimming removed 4 bases at V and 1 base at J, with 13 bases between. In germline, CDR1 is SGHVS, CDR2 FNYEAQ. In DNA, the CDR3 is TGTGCCAGCAGCTCCGCGCCACAGGGCCAAGAGACCCAGTACTTC. It codes for CASSSAPQGQETQYF. Using reference TRBV7-6 and TRBJ2-5 for the parts outside the CDR3, the full variable domain is GAGVSQSPRYKVTKRGQDVALRCDPISGHVSLYWYRQALGQGPEFLTYFNYEAQQDKSGLPNDRFSAERPEGSISTLTIQRTEQRDSAMYRCASSSAPQGQETQYFGPGTRLLVL.

Of note for this clonotype: At one end the junction does not follow the germline gene, possibly because of a read error. This chain uses TRBV10-3 with TRBJ2-2, with a possible D match to TRBD2 (5 bases). This CDR3 spans 15 amino acids. From germline, CDR1 is ENHRY and CDR2 SYGVKD. CDR3 coding DNA: TGTGCCATCAGCGTCCAGGCGGTGAGGACCGGGAAGCTGTTTTTT. This encodes CAISVQAVRTGKLFF.

This clonotype was counted once. The junction shows a germline mismatch at one end, possibly a read error. V and J are TRBV7-2 and TRBJ2-3; the D is unclear. The germline V gene has CDR1 SGHTA and CDR2 FQGNSA. The CDR3 contains 15 residues. In DNA form, the CDR3 reads TGTGCCAGCAGCGGCGGCGGCGGTGACCGAGATACGCAGTATTTC. Translated, it gives CASSGGGGDRDTQYF.

V and J are TRBV6-1 and TRBJ2-1; 9 bases fit TRBD2. TRBJ2-5 explains the end of the DNA better; the J call may be wrong. Germline V gives CDR1 MNHNS, CDR2 SASEGT. The CDR3 is made up of 14 amino acids. Written as DNA, the CDR3 is TGTGCCAGCACCGGCGGGGGGGCCAGGGAGACCCAGTACTTC. It yields the protein CASTGGGARETQYF.

In its sample, this clonotype was seen a few times. V is TRBV25-1 and J is TRBJ1-2; D is perhaps TRBD1 (5 bases). This CDR3 spans 13 amino acids. Trimming stripped 6 bases from V and 2 bases from J, with 10 bases between. CDR1 is MGHDK and CDR2 is SYGVNS in the germline V gene. Here the CDR3 DNA reads TGTGCCAGCAGGGATGCAGGGAACTATGGCTACACCTTC. Encoded protein: CASRDAGNYGYTF.

Regarding this clonotype: One end of the junction is discordant with germline, which a read error may explain. This sequence joins TRBV6-1 and TRBJ2-3; a possible D gene is TRBD2 (6 bases). In germline, CDR1 is MNHNS, CDR2 SASEGT. This CDR3 has 17 residues. CDR3: CASSEAPGRGAKDTQYF. The CDR3 DNA is TGTGCCAGCAGTGAAGCGCCGGGGCGGGGCGCCAAAGACACGCAGTACTTT.

CDR3 protein: CASSTRDRGTDTLFF. CDR3 sequence (DNA): TGTGCCAGCAGTACACGTGACAGGGGAACAGATACGCTGTTTTTT. The chain couples TRBV27 to TRBJ2-3, with 8 bases fitting TRBD1. The end of the DNA is better explained by TRBJ2-2, so the J call may be wrong. Germline loops: CDR1 MNHEY, CDR2 SMNVEV (reference sequence). The CDR3 contains 15 residues.

The chain is built from TRBV6-4 and TRBJ2-4; D is uncertain. The end of the DNA aligns better with TRBJ2-3, so the J call may be wrong. This CDR3 has 16 amino acids. Germline V gives CDR1 MRHNA, CDR2 SNTAGT. Here the CDR3 reads CASRDSGEKATDIQYF. The CDR3 nucleotides are TGTGCCAGCCGCGACTCGGGCGAGAAGGCCACAGACATTCAGTATTTT.

The V and J genes are TRBV2 and TRBJ1-6, with 7 bases identical to TRBD1. The germline V gene has CDR1 SNHLY and CDR2 FYNNEI. V trimming: 5 bases; J trimming: 8 bases; junction bases outside the gene matches: 6. CDR3 length: 14 amino acids. CDR3 nucleotides: TGTGCCAGCAGTTCCGGGACAGTTTATTCACCCCTCCACTTT. This encodes CASSSGTVYSPLHF.

This rearrangement joins TRBV10-1 to TRBJ2-3; perhaps TRBD1 as D (6 bases). The DNA end favors TRBJ2-5, so the J call may be wrong. Germline V lookup: CDR1 WNHNN, CDR2 SYGVQD (reference sequence). The CDR3 has 14 residues. For the CDR3, the DNA is TGCGCGGGGCGTGAGGGACATGACCCAGATACCCAGTACTTC. The encoded protein is CAGREGHDPDTQYF.

This clonotype was observed many times. The chain uses TRBV6-4 and TRBJ2-3; 11 bases are shared with TRBD2. This CDR3 is built from 19 residues. V gave up 10 bases and J gave up 6 bases; unmatched junction bases: 24. Germline assignment: CDR1 MRHNA and CDR2 SNTAGT. The CDR3, as DNA: TGTGCCATTCCTCCGGGACTAGCGGAAGTAGCGCCGGGTGGGGATACGCAGTATTTT. This sequence encodes CAIPPGLAEVAPGGDTQYF.

As for this clonotype: One junction end does not reproduce the germline sequence, and a read error may be involved. The V gene is TRBV4-1, the J gene TRBJ2-3; tentatively, D is TRBD1 (7 bases). CDR1 and CDR2 from the germline V gene are MGHRA and YSYEKL. The CDR3 loop spans 15 amino acids. The CDR3 sequence: CGRSQGGVSKDTQYF. The CDR3 DNA is TGCGGCCGCAGCCAGGGGGGCGTGAGCAAAGATACGCAGTATTTC.

Concerning this clonotype itself: Mismatch with germline at one junction end may stem from a read error. The chain uses TRBV10-1 and TRBJ2-3; D possibly matches TRBD1 or TRBD2 (5 bases each). The length of the CDR3 is 14 residues. Germline loops: CDR1 WNHNN, CDR2 SYGVQD (reference sequence). In DNA form, the CDR3 reads TGCGCGGGCAGTGGGGGACCACACACAGATACGCAGTACTTT. It translates to CAGSGGPHTDTQYF.

The V and J genes are TRBV6-1 and TRBJ1-4, with 9 bases that match TRBD1. The CDR3 contains 16 residues. J was trimmed by 6 bases and V by 2 bases; bases with no gene match: 7. Germline assignment: CDR1 MNHNS and CDR2 SASEGT. As DNA, the CDR3 is TGTGCCAGCAGTGAAAACCTACAGGGGGCGGATGAAAAACTGTTTTTT. Translated, it gives CASSENLQGADEKLFF.

This chain links TRBV7-2 with TRBJ2-1, with a weak D call TRBD1 (5 bases). The last part of the DNA fits TRBJ2-5 better; the J call may be wrong. From germline, CDR1 is SGHTA and CDR2 FQGNSA. The CDR3 spans 14 residues. CDR3 bases: TGTGCCAGCAGCTTAGGCGTCAGGGAAGAGACCCAGTACTTC. This gives the protein CASSLGVREETQYF.

The J gene is TRBJ2-1, the V gene TRBV2; D gene ambiguous. The CDR3 loop spans 13 amino acids. Germline V gives CDR1 SNHLY, CDR2 FYNNEI. The V end was cut by 4 bases, the J end by 6 bases, with 10 bases between. This chain's CDR3 is CASSARTFNEQFF. The CDR3 coding sequence is TGTGCCAGCAGTGCCCGGACGTTCAATGAGCAGTTCTTC.

This clonotype was found many times. The rearrangement links TRBV6-4 to TRBJ1-1; D is unresolved. This CDR3 has 15 amino acids. Germline V gene sequence: CDR1 MRHNA, CDR2 SNTAGT. The V end lost 1 base, the J end lost 3 bases, and 12 bases lay between the germline ends. The CDR3 region is CASSDFGEADTEAFF. The CDR3 nucleotides read TGTGCCAGCAGTGACTTTGGGGAGGCGGACACTGAAGCTTTCTTT.

V gene TRBV10-3 combines with J gene TRBJ2-5; a weak D match, TRBD2 (6 bases). Germline assignment: CDR1 ENHRY and CDR2 SYGVKD. CDR3 length: 13 amino acids. The ends were cut back, 5 bases at V and 4 bases at J, with 11 bases in the middle. The CDR3 region has the DNA TGTGCCATCAGTAGGGACGGGGGAGAGACCCAGTACTTC. Translated, it gives CAISRDGGETQYF.